These T cell receptor beta chains were read from a single sample in a study of blood T cell repertoires in COVID-19. Repertoires were generated with immunoSEQ multiplex PCR, while TCRdb's copy carries only in-frame clones and drops some. The sample has some 190,000 clones; more than 85% are singletons. The sequenced sample consisted of peripheral blood. All receptors derive from a young man with acute or convalescent COVID-19. Both conserved end residues are part of each CDR3. A D gene is named only where the DNA matches it firmly. Only some rows state a clone size, as once, few, many or a class for expanded clones.

d_call	v_call	j_call	clone_size	cdr3_aa	cdr3_nt
.	TRBV6-5	TRBJ1-2	.	CASTTGGPYTF	TGTGCCAGCACCACCGGGGGACCCTACACCTTC
.	TRBV3-1/TRBV3-2	TRBJ1-2	once	CASSQDPRGYGYTF	TGTGCCAGCAGCCAAGACCCAAGGGGCTATGGCTACACCTTC
TRBD2	TRBV6-5	TRBJ2-4	.	CASSYEAKRGRNIQYF	TGTGCCAGCAGTTACGAAGCAAAGCGGGGCCGGAACATTCAGTACTTC
.	TRBV5-6	TRBJ1-2	.	CASSFRGVNNYGYTF	TGTGCCAGCAGCTTTCGGGGGGTAAATAACTATGGCTACACCTTC
TRBD1	TRBV11-2	TRBJ1-6	.	CASSSNRGFAPLHF	TGTGCCAGCAGCTCAAACAGGGGTTTCGCACCCCTCCACTTT
.	TRBV3-1/TRBV3-2	TRBJ1-1	.	CASSQDEAGNTEAFF	TGTGCCAGCAGCCAAGATGAGGCTGGGAACACTGAAGCTTTCTTT
.	TRBV7-3	TRBJ1-1	.	CASSLTGGSNTEAFF	TGTGCCAGCAGCTTAACCGGCGGCTCGAACACTGAAGCTTTCTTT
TRBD1	TRBV25-1	TRBJ1-3	.	CATRQGQGNTIYF	TGTGCCACCCGACAGGGGCAAGGAAACACCATATATTTT
.	TRBV15	TRBJ1-1	.	CATSRDLRIANEAFF	TGTGCCACCAGCAGAGATTTGCGGATCGCCAATGAAGCTTTCTTT
TRBD2	TRBV5-1	TRBJ2-7	.	CASSSTGLATEQYF	TGCGCCAGCAGCTCCACGGGACTAGCGACCGAGCAGTACTTC
.	TRBV3-1/TRBV3-2	TRBJ2-1	.	CASSQAARVNEQFF	TGTGCCAGCAGCCAAGCGGCCAGGGTAAATGAGCAGTTCTTC
TRBD1	TRBV4-2	TRBJ1-1	.	CASNARQGTAEAFF	TGTGCCAGCAACGCAAGACAGGGTACCGCTGAAGCTTTCTTT
.	TRBV18	TRBJ1-6	.	CASSPISEAPLHF	TGTGCCAGCTCACCAATTTCGGAGGCACCCCTCCACTTT
.	TRBV10-3	TRBJ2-5	.	CAISEGPRGTQYF	TGTGCCATCAGTGAAGGACCCCGGGGGACCCAGTACTTC
.	TRBV5-6	TRBJ2-5	.	CASSLALWRETQYF	TGTGCCAGCAGCTTGGCCCTTTGGAGGGAGACCCAGTACTTC
.	TRBV7-2	TRBJ2-2	.	CASSLLGNTGELFF	TGTGCCAGCAGCTTACTAGGGAACACCGGGGAGCTGTTTTTT
TRBD2	TRBV7-9	TRBJ2-3	.	CASSLGTSGSKSDTQYF	TGTGCCAGCAGCTTAGGGACTAGCGGGTCTAAGAGTGATACGCAGTATTTT
.	TRBV4-1	TRBJ1-4	.	CASSQDGHRDNEKLFF	TGCGCCAGCAGCCAAGATGGACACAGGGATAATGAAAAACTGTTTTTT
.	TRBV27	TRBJ1-2	.	CASSLYPELANYGYTF	TGTGCCAGCAGTTTATATCCCGAGCTGGCTAACTATGGCTACACCTTC
.	TRBV13	TRBJ2-7	.	CASSHGGRTEQYF	TGTGCCAGCAGCCACGGGGGGCGAACCGAGCAGTACTTC
TRBD2	TRBV5-1	TRBJ2-1	.	CASSSLAGASAYNEQFF	TGCGCCAGCAGCAGTTTAGCGGGAGCTTCAGCCTACAATGAGCAGTTCTTC
.	TRBV5-1	TRBJ2-1	.	CASKIFGSYNEQFF	TGCGCCAGCAAAATCTTCGGCTCCTACAATGAGCAGTTCTTC
.	TRBV19	TRBJ2-5	.	CASSIVGGPKTQYF	TGTGCCAGTAGTATAGTTGGAGGACCCAAGACCCAGTACTTC
TRBD2	TRBV14	TRBJ2-2	.	CASSRFGTSGTGELFF	TGTGCCAGCAGCCGCTTTGGGACTAGCGGGACCGGGGAGCTGTTTTTT
TRBD1	TRBV7-9	TRBJ1-5	.	CASSQTGLQPQHF	TGTGCCAGCAGCCAGACAGGGTTACAGCCCCAGCATTTT
.	TRBV30	TRBJ1-6	.	CAWSGGQLTPPNSPLHF	TGTGCCTGGAGCGGTGGACAGTTGACCCCGCCTAATTCACCCCTCCACTTT
.	TRBV6-5	TRBJ2-7	.	CASSRGTSVDYEQYF	TGTGCCAGCAGCCGAGGGACATCTGTGGACTACGAGCAGTACTTC
.	TRBV6-1	TRBJ1-2	.	CASSEQKNYGYTF	TGTGCCAGCAGTGAACAGAAAAACTATGGCTACACCTTC
.	TRBV5-4	TRBJ1-6	few	CASSLERLNSPLHF	TGTGCCAGCAGCTTGGAGAGGCTGAATTCACCCCTCCACTTT
.	TRBV27	TRBJ1-5	.	CASSLSGGLGPQHF	TGTGCCAGCAGTTTATCGGGGGGGCTCGGGCCCCAGCATTTT
.	TRBV6-5	TRBJ2-3	.	CASTFADTQYF	TGTGCCAGTACATTTGCAGATACGCAGTATTTT
.	TRBV19	TRBJ2-3	.	CARRLPLSLAKPVDTQYF	TGTGCCAGAAGATTGCCTCTATCCCTAGCGAAACCGGTAGATACGCAGTATTTT
.	TRBV18	TRBJ1-6	.	CASSPRVGDSPLHF	TGTGCCAGCTCACCACGGGTCGGGGATTCACCCCTCCACTTT
.	TRBV15	TRBJ1-3	few	CATSKGGGTAGNTIYF	TGTGCCACCAGCAAGGGAGGAGGGACGGCAGGAAACACCATATATTTT
TRBD1	TRBV27	TRBJ1-5	.	CASSPRTGNQPQHF	TGTGCCAGCAGTCCAAGGACAGGGAATCAGCCCCAGCATTTT
.	TRBV24-1	TRBJ2-2	.	CATSDLGSGNTGELFF	TGTGCCACCAGTGATCTAGGTAGCGGGAACACCGGGGAGCTGTTTTTT
TRBD2	TRBV11-2	TRBJ2-1	.	CASSLERGGFPGEQFF	TGTGCCAGCAGCTTGGAGCGGGGGGGCTTTCCCGGTGAGCAGTTCTTC
.	TRBV7-9	TRBJ2-7	few	CASSLELAPEQYF	TGTGCCAGCAGCTTAGAACTAGCCCCCGAGCAGTACTTC
.	TRBV27	TRBJ1-2	.	CASSPRVNYGYTF	TGTGCCAGCAGTCCGAGGGTTAACTATGGCTACACCTTC
.	TRBV18	TRBJ1-2	.	CASSPDQGLGGGYTF	TGTGCCAGCTCACCAGATCAGGGGCTCGGTGGGGGCTACACCTTC
.	TRBV19	TRBJ1-4	.	CASRIRGRLEKLFF	TGTGCCAGTAGGATCCGGGGAAGACTTGAAAAACTGTTTTTT